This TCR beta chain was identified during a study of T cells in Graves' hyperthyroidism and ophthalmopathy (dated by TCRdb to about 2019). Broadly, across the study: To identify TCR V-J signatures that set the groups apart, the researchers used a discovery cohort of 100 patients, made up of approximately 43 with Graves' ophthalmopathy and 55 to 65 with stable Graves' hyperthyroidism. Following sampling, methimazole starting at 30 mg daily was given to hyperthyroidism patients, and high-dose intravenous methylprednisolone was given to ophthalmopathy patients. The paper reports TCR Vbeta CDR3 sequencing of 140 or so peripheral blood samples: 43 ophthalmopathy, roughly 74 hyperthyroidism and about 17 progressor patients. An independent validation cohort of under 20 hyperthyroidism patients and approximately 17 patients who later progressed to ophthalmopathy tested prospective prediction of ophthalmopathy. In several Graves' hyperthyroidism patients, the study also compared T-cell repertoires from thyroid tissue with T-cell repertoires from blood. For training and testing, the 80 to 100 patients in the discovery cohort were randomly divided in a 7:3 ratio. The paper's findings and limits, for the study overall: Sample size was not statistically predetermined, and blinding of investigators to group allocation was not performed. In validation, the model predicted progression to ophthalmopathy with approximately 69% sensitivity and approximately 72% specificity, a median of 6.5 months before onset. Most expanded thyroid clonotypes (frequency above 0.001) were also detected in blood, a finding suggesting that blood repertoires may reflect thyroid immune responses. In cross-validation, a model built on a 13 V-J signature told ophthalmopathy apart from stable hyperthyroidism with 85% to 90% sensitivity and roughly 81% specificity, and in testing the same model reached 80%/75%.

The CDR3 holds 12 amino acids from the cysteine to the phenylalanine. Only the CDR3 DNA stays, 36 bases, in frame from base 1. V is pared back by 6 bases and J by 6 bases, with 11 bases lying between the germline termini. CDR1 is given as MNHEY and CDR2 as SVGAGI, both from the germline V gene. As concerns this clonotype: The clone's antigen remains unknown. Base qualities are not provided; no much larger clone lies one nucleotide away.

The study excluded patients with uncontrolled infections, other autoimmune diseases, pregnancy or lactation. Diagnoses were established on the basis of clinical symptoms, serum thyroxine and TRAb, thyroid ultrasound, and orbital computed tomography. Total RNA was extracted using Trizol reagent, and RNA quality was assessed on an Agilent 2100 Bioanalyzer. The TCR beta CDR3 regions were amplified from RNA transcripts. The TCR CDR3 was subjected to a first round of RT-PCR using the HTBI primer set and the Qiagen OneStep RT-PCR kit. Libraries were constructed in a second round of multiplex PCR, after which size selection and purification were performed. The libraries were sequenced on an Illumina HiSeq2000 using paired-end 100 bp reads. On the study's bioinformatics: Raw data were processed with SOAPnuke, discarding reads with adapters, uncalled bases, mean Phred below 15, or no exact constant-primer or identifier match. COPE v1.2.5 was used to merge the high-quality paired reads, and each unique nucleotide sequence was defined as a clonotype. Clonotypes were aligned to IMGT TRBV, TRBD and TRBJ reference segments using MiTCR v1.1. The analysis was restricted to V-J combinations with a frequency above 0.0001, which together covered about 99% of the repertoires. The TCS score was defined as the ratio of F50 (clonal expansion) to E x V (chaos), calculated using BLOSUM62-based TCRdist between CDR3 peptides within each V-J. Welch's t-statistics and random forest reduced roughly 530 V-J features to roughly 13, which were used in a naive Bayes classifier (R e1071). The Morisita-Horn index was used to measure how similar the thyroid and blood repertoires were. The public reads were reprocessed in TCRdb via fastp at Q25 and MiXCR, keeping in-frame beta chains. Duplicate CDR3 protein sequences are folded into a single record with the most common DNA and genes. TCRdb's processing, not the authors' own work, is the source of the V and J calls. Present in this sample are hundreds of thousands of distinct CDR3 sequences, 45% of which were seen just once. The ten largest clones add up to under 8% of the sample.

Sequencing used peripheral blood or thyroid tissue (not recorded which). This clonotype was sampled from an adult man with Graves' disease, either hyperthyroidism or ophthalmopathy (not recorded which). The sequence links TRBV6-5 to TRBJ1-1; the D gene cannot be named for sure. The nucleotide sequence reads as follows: TGTGCCAGCAGAACACCAGGCGCTGAAGCTTTCTTT. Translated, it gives CASRTPGAEAFF.